A selection of T cell receptor beta chains follows, all from one sample in a study of cytomegalovirus exposure and HLA in healthy donors. The assay was immunoSEQ multiplex PCR, and TCRdb's table has in-frame clones only and misses some. The sample includes about 130,000 clones, 65% to 80% seen only once; the top ten take over 0.9%. Sequencing was done on a sample of PBMCs. Receptors were obtained from a human donor in good health. Both conserved end residues are part of each CDR3. D genes are given only for firm matches. Only some rows state a clone size, as once, few, many or a class for expanded clones.

d_gene	abundance	v_gene	j_gene	len	CDR3aa	CDR3nt
-	-	TRBV7-9	TRBJ1-2	15	CASSFFVAGYYGYTF	TGTGCCAGCAGCTTTTTTGTGGCAGGGTACTATGGCTACACCTTC
TRBD1	-	TRBV11-3	TRBJ2-1	15	CASSQGTGGLDEQFF	TGTGCCAGCAGCCAAGGGACAGGGGGCCTCGATGAGCAGTTCTTC
-	-	TRBV4-2	TRBJ2-1	13	CASRSASLNEQFF	TGTGCCAGCAGGTCGGCTAGTCTCAATGAGCAGTTCTTC
TRBD2	-	TRBV27	TRBJ2-7	12	CASRPTGGGQYF	TGTGCCAGCAGACCCACAGGCGGGGGGCAGTACTTC
TRBD1	-	TRBV29-1	TRBJ2-7	12	CSVEGQGDEQYF	TGCAGCGTTGAAGGACAGGGAGACGAGCAGTACTTC
TRBD1	-	TRBV29-1	TRBJ1-2	13	CSPGTGLNYGYTF	TGCAGTCCAGGGACAGGACTGAACTATGGCTACACCTTC
TRBD2	-	TRBV10-3	TRBJ2-1	14	CAISVWTSGGEQFF	TGTGCCATCAGTGTGTGGACTAGCGGGGGGGAGCAGTTCTTC
-	-	TRBV25-1	TRBJ1-1	14	CASSLGEGNTEAFF	TGTGCCAGCAGTCTGGGGGAGGGGAACACTGAAGCTTTCTTT
-	-	TRBV11-2	TRBJ2-7	13	CASSLVSSYEQYF	TGTGCCAGCAGCTTAGTGAGCTCCTACGAGCAGTACTTC
-	-	TRBV5-6	TRBJ2-7	14	CASTSIAGTYEQYF	TGTGCCAGCACCTCAATCGCGGGGACTTACGAGCAGTACTTC
-	few	TRBV5-1	TRBJ2-6	15	CASSLARGGANVLTF	TGCGCCAGCAGCTTGGCTCGCGGTGGGGCCAACGTCCTGACTTTC
TRBD2	once	TRBV5-1	TRBJ2-2	13	CASSTGGTGELFF	TGCGCCAGCAGTACGGGGGGCACCGGGGAGCTGTTTTTT
-	-	TRBV18	TRBJ2-1	16	CASSPPSGSFYNEQFF	TGTGCCAGCTCACCACCGTCCGGGAGTTTCTACAATGAGCAGTTCTTC
TRBD2	-	TRBV28	TRBJ2-1	16	CASSHTRSGGADEQFF	TGTGCCAGCAGCCATACCCGGAGCGGGGGGGCCGATGAGCAGTTCTTC
-	-	TRBV27	TRBJ2-7	13	CASSLISNYEQYF	TGTGCCAGCAGTTTAATTTCCAATTACGAGCAGTACTTC
-	once	TRBV7-9	TRBJ1-1	9	CSSSGEAFF	TGTTCCAGCAGCGGCGAAGCTTTCTTT
TRBD1	-	TRBV5-1	TRBJ1-6	16	CASSEIPGQGNSPLHF	TGCGCCAGCAGCGAAATCCCCGGACAGGGAAATTCACCCCTCCACTTT
-	-	TRBV14	TRBJ2-3	11	CASSHTNTQYF	TGTGCCAGCAGCCACACAAATACGCAGTATTTT
-	-	TRBV28	TRBJ1-2	14	CASSSQGAYYGYTF	TGTGCCAGCAGTTCCCAAGGGGCTTACTATGGCTACACCTTC
TRBD1	once	TRBV7-9	TRBJ2-7	13	CASSSDRLSEQYF	TGTGCCAGCAGCTCGGACAGGTTAAGCGAGCAGTACTTC
TRBD2	-	TRBV4-1	TRBJ2-2	18	CASSLTSGGNRYTGELFF	TGCGCCAGCAGCCTAACTAGCGGGGGGAACCGATACACCGGGGAGCTGTTTTTT
TRBD2	-	TRBV6-5	TRBJ2-7	15	CASSYLSGGAFEQYF	TGTGCCAGCAGTTATCTCAGCGGGGGGGCCTTCGAGCAGTACTTC
-	-	TRBV6-1	TRBJ1-5	15	CASSADSAGNQPQHF	TGTGCCAGCAGTGCGGATTCTGCGGGCAATCAGCCCCAGCATTTT
-	-	TRBV7-9	TRBJ2-7	11	CASSPIHEQYF	TGTGCCAGCAGCCCCATTCACGAGCAGTACTTC
TRBD1	-	TRBV19	TRBJ1-3	14	CASRNQGARNTIYF	TGTGCCAGTAGGAACCAGGGGGCCCGAAACACCATATATTTT
-	-	TRBV13	TRBJ1-3	16	CASSLAAGAPGNTIYF	TGTGCCAGCAGCTTAGCGGCAGGGGCCCCTGGAAACACCATATATTTT
-	-	TRBV5-1	TRBJ2-1	17	CASSLAGIGPGNNEQFF	TGCGCCAGCAGCTTGGCCGGCATTGGCCCAGGGAACAATGAGCAGTTCTTC
-	-	TRBV7-8	TRBJ2-7	13	CASSTLPGNEQYF	TGTGCCAGCAGTACACTGCCGGGGAACGAGCAGTACTTC
-	-	TRBV5-1	TRBJ1-1	14	CASSLVGGFTEAFF	TGTGCCAGCAGCTTGGTTGGGGGGTTCACTGAAGCTTTCTTT
-	-	TRBV4-1	TRBJ1-1	15	CASSQDGGGRTEAFF	TGCGCCAGCAGCCAAGATGGGGGGGGGCGGACTGAAGCTTTCTTT
-	-	TRBV6-6	TRBJ1-2	14	CATTPQVSLRGYTF	TGTGCCACCACCCCTCAGGTTTCGTTGCGAGGCTACACCTTC
TRBD2	few	TRBV19	TRBJ2-2	14	CASSSGGAAGELFF	TGTGCCAGTAGTAGCGGGGGGGCGGCCGGGGAGCTGTTTTTT